The clone carrying this T cell receptor beta chain was picked up a small number of times. This sample was included in a study of T cells in Graves' hyperthyroidism and ophthalmopathy. It was RNA transcripts that yielded the amplified TCR beta CDR3 regions. TCR CDR3 regions were first amplified by RT-PCR with HTBI primers. TCRdb reanalysed the multiplex PCR reads using MiXCR and keeps one entry per CDR3 protein. Of fewer than 500,000 distinct CDR3 sequences in the sample, more than 12% were seen once. The CDR3 has 14 amino acids. V gave up 8 bases and J gave up 4 bases; unmatched junction bases: 6. CDR1 and CDR2 (germline): LNHDA, SQIVND (reference sequence).

This TCR was sampled from a woman in her twenties or thirties with Graves' ophthalmopathy. This chain joins TRBV19 and TRBJ2-3, with 10 bases that match TRBD1. Sequenced sample: blood. CDR3 in amino acids: CASGDRGQSDTQYF. As DNA, the CDR3 is TGTGCCAGTGGAGACAGGGGGCAATCAGATACGCAGTATTTT.